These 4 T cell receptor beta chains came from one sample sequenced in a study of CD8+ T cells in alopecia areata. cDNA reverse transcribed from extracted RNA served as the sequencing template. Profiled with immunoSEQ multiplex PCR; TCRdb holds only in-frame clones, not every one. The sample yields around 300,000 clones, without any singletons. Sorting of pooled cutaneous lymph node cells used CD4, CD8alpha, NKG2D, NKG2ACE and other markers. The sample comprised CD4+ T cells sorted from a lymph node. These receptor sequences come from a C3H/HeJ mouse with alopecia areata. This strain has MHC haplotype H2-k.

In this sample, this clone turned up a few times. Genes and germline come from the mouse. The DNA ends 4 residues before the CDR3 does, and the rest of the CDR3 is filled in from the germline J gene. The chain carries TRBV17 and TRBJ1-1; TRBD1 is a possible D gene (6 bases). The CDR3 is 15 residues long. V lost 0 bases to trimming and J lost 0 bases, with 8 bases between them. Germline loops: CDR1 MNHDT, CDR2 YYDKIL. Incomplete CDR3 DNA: TGTGCTAGCAGTAGAGAGGGGACAACAAACACA. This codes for CASSREGTTNT. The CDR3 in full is CASSREGTTNTEVFF.

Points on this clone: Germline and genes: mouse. Incomplete CDR3 DNA: TGTGCCAGCACCCCCAGGCATAACTATGCT. It is translated as CASTPRHNYA. The CDR3 in full is CASTPRHNYAEQFF. The chain joins TRBV19 to TRBJ2-1; D is unresolved. The read terminates 4 residues before the CDR3 end, so the remaining end is supplied by the germline J gene. V was clipped by 6 bases and J by 0 bases, with 10 bases between them. The CDR3 sequence is 14 residues long. Germline lookup yields CDR1 FNHDT and CDR2 SITEND (reference sequence). Drawing the rest from reference TRBV19 and TRBJ2-1, the complete variable domain is GGIITQTPKFLIGQEGQKLTLKCQQNFNHDTMYWYRQDSGKGLRLIYYSITENDLQKGDLSEGYDASREKKSSFSLTVTSAQKNEMAVFLCASTPRHNYAEQFFGPGTRLTVL.

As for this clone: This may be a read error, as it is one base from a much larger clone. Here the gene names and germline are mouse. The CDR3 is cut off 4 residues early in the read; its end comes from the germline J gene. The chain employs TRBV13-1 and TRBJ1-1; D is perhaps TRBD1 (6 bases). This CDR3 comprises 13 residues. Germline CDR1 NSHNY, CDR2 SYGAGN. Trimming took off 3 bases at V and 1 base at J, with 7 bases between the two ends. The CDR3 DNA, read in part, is TGTGCCAGCAGTGTCAGGGGAAACACA. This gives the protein CASSVRGNT. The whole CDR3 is CASSVRGNTEVFF.

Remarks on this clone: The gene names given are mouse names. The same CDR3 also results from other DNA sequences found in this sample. The CDR3 loop reads CASSAGQTYEQYF. The sequenced part of the CDR3 DNA is TGTGCCAGCAGTGCGGGACAAACCTAT. The chain links TRBV13-1 to TRBJ2-7; possible D gene TRBD1, 6 bases. The CDR3 end lies 4 residues beyond the end of the read and is filled in from the germline J gene. The germline V gene encodes CDR1 NSHNY and CDR2 SYGAGN. Trimming stripped 3 bases from V and 2 bases from J, with 9 bases between. This CDR3 has 13 residues.